A single sample gave rise to the 24 T cell receptor beta chains below, sequenced in a study of blood T cell repertoires in COVID-19. Sequencing was performed with immunoSEQ multiplex PCR; in TCRdb, only in-frame clones are kept and a portion is missing. The table has 25,000 to 30,000 clones, roughly 79% seen once. Sequencing was done on a sample of peripheral blood. These receptors came from an older man with acute or convalescent COVID-19.

The chain combines TRBV4-2 with TRBJ2-3, with a weak D call TRBD2 (5 bases). Germline CDR1 LGHNA, CDR2 YNFKEQ. This CDR3 has 12 residues. V was shortened by 9 bases and J by 5 bases, with 12 bases between the two germline ends. Written as DNA, the CDR3 is TGTGCCAGTGTGGGGAGTTTAGATACGCAGTATTTT. Encoded protein: CASVGSLDTQYF.

The chain is built from TRBV24-1 and TRBJ2-5; maybe TRBD1 (6 bases). V was shortened by 4 bases and J by 2 bases, with 10 bases between the two germline ends. Germline loops: CDR1 KGHDR, CDR2 SFDVKD. The CDR3 spans 14 residues. The CDR3 DNA reads as TGTGCCACCAGTGACCGCGGACAGCAAGAGACCCAGTACTTC. It codes for CATSDRGQQETQYF.

V usage is TRBV19 and J usage is TRBJ1-4; TRBD1 matches at 7 bases. The V gene end was trimmed by 7 bases and the J gene end by 7 bases; junction bases not matched to a gene: 9. This CDR3 region has 14 residues. Germline CDR1 and CDR2: LNHDA and SQIVND (reference sequence). In DNA form, the CDR3 reads TGTGCCAGTAAAGGGGGCAAGGAATTTGAAAAACTGTTTTTT. Amino acids: CASKGGKEFEKLFF.

The rearrangement links TRBV9 to TRBJ2-1; 9 bases map to TRBD2. There are 16 residues in the CDR3. V lost 3 bases to trimming and J lost 5 bases; unmatched junction nucleotides: 9. Germline V gene sequence: CDR1 SGDLS, CDR2 YYNGEE. DNA of the CDR3: TGTGCCAGCAGCGCCAATCCCCTAGCGGGAAACAATGAGCAGTTCTTC. Translation gives CASSANPLAGNNEQFF.

V and J are TRBV28 and TRBJ2-1, with 11 bases aligning to TRBD2. The germline V gene encodes CDR1 MDHEN and CDR2 SYDVKM. CDR3 length equals 16 residues. J lost 0 bases, V lost 6 bases, and 4 bases had no gene match. The CDR3 DNA reads TGTGCCAGCAGCCAAACTAGCGGGAGCTCCTACAATGAGCAGTTCTTC. Amino acids: CASSQTSGSSYNEQFF.

This clone was observed a single time. This sequence joins TRBV5-1 and TRBJ1-1; TRBD1 aligns across 8 bases. Per the germline V gene, CDR1 is SGHRS and CDR2 is YFSETQ. The CDR3 runs to 15 residues. The J segment lost 1 base and the V segment lost 0 bases, leaving 2 bases of the junction unmatched. The CDR3 nucleotides are TGCGCCAGCAGCTTGGCTGGACAGGGGAACACTGAAGCTTTCTTT. Residues: CASSLAGQGNTEAFF.

V gene TRBV5-5 combines with J gene TRBJ2-5, with 14 bases fitting TRBD2. Unmatched junction bases numbered 14, after V lost 5 bases and J lost 5 bases. The germline CDR1 and CDR2 sequences are SGHKS and YYEKEE (reference sequence). There are 18 residues in the CDR3. The CDR3 reads CASRTDPGLAGEEETQYF. CDR3 nucleotides: TGTGCCAGCAGGACGGACCCGGGACTAGCGGGAGAGGAGGAGACCCAGTACTTC. The full variable domain, completed using reference TRBV5-5 and TRBJ2-5, is DAGVTQSPTHLIKTRGQQVTLRCSPISGHKSVSWYQQVLGQGPQFIFQYYEKEERGRGNFPDRFSARQFPNYSSELNVNALLLGDSALYLCASRTDPGLAGEEETQYFGPGTRLLVL.

V gene TRBV2 combines with J gene TRBJ1-1, with a possible D match to TRBD1 (5 bases). There are 14 residues in the CDR3. Germline assignment: CDR1 SNHLY and CDR2 FYNNEI. With 7 bases removed from V and 4 bases from J, the gap between germline ends came to 16 bases. CDR3 in amino acids: CASTSGGSFTEAFF. CDR3 DNA: TGTGCCAGCACTTCCGGGGGGAGTTTCACTGAAGCTTTCTTT.

V gene TRBV5-8 combines with J gene TRBJ1-5, with 10 bases matching TRBD1. The germline CDR1 and CDR2 sequences are SGHTS and YDEGEE. The CDR3 length is 15 residues. Unmatched junction bases numbered 7, after V lost 4 bases and J lost 6 bases. DNA of the CDR3: TGTGCCAGCAGCCCCCGGGACAGGGGACCTCAGCCCCAGCATTTT. This translates into CASSPRDRGPQPQHF.

The chain recombines TRBV9 with TRBJ2-6, with D perhaps matching TRBD1 (6 bases). Deletions cut 5 bases from V and 0 bases from J, with 21 bases between. The CDR3 is 19 amino acids. Germline CDR1 reads SGDLS; CDR2 reads YYNGEE. Written as DNA, the CDR3 is TGTGCCAGCAGGCGAAGCCCGGGACAAGACTTCTCTGGGGCCAACGTCCTGACTTTC. Protein sequence: CASRRSPGQDFSGANVLTF.

This sequence joins TRBV28 and TRBJ2-7, with 11 nucleotides matching TRBD2. This CDR3 is 14 amino acids long. Looked up from germline, CDR1 is MDHEN and CDR2 is SYDVKM. V was pared by 2 bases and J by 8 bases, with 5 bases of the junction left unmatched. Here the CDR3 reads CASSLIAGGKQQYF. The CDR3 DNA is TGTGCCAGCAGTTTAATAGCGGGAGGGAAACAGCAGTACTTC.

The chain recombines TRBV6-6 with TRBJ2-4; D may be TRBD2 (6 bases). The CDR3 is 14 amino acids. CDR1 is MNHNY and CDR2 is SVGAGI in the germline V gene (reference sequence). The germline V and J ends were trimmed by 0 bases and 7 bases, with 10 bases remaining between them. CDR3 in amino acids: CASSYSGAGNIQYF. Here the CDR3 DNA reads TGTGCCAGCAGTTACTCAGGGGCGGGGAACATTCAGTACTTC.

This chain uses TRBV7-3 with TRBJ2-2; D possibly corresponds to TRBD2 (6 bases). CDR1 is SGHTA, CDR2 FQGTGA, per germline. V dropped 4 bases and J dropped 2 bases, with 14 bases sitting between them. This CDR3 is 16 amino acids long. This CDR3 reads CASSSPVGGNTGELFF. The CDR3 DNA sequence: TGTGCCAGCAGCTCCCCGGTCGGGGGAAACACCGGGGAGCTGTTTTTT.

This clone was seen only a few times. V gene TRBV12-3 or TRBV12-4 combines with J gene TRBJ2-7; D unresolved. V was cut by 5 bases and J by 1 base, with 6 bases left in between. The CDR3 runs 12 residues. The CDR3 nucleotides are TGTGCCAGCAGTCCATTTTCCTACGAGCAGTACTTC. It translates to CASSPFSYEQYF.

This clone has a handful of counts. This chain joins TRBV3-1 (or the pseudogene TRBV3-2) and TRBJ1-3, with a weak D call TRBD1 (5 bases). The CDR3 covers 14 residues. Germline CDR1 reads LGHDT; CDR2 reads YNNKEL (reference sequence). V was clipped by 4 bases and J by 0 bases, with 7 bases between them. The CDR3 protein is CASSPGDSGNTIYF. The CDR3 DNA sequence: TGTGCCAGCAGCCCGGGGGACTCTGGAAACACCATATATTTT.

CDR3 amino acids: CASSLARETGELFF. CDR3 bases: TGTGCCAGCAGCTTGGCGCGGGAGACCGGGGAGCTGTTTTTT. This chain uses TRBV5-4 with TRBJ2-2; TRBD2 aligns across 7 bases. With 0 bases clipped from V and 5 bases from J, the junction kept 1 base outside the gene matches. This CDR3 is built from 14 residues. Germline lookup yields CDR1 SGHNT and CDR2 YYREEE (reference sequence).

V gene TRBV19 combines with J gene TRBJ1-5; D is unclear. The CDR3 is 14 residues long. V lost 0 bases to trimming and J lost 3 bases, with 6 bases between them. Germline assignment: CDR1 LNHDA and CDR2 SQIVND (reference sequence). CDR3 amino acids: CASSIERVNQPQHF. For the CDR3, the DNA is TGTGCCAGTAGTATAGAGCGGGTCAATCAGCCCCAGCATTTT.

The chain combines TRBV27 with TRBJ2-1, with 9 positions matching TRBD1. V gave up 6 bases and J gave up 9 bases; unmatched junction bases: 15. The CDR3 spans 16 residues. CDR1 MNHEY and CDR2 SMNVEV come from the germline V gene (reference sequence). The CDR3 region has the DNA TGTGCCAGCAGCCTCGACAGCGGACAGGGGCACCCTGAGCAGTTCTTC. Residues: CASSLDSGQGHPEQFF.

This clone showed up just once. This sequence joins TRBV19 and TRBJ2-7; D is perhaps TRBD2 (6 bases). Germline V gene lookup returns CDR1 LNHDA and CDR2 SQIVND (reference sequence). This CDR3 is built from 12 residues. V lost 7 bases and J 4 bases, leaving 11 bases between the germline ends. CDR3 in amino acids: CASNGGKYEQYF. In DNA form, the CDR3 reads TGTGCCAGTAATGGAGGGAAGTACGAGCAGTACTTC.

The chain is built from TRBV6-5 and TRBJ1-5, with a tentative D call TRBD1 (5 bases). This CDR3 has 13 amino acids. Looked up from germline, CDR1 is MNHEY and CDR2 is SVGAGI. Trimming took off 5 bases at V and 0 bases at J, with 5 bases between the two ends. For the CDR3, the DNA is TGTGCCAGCAGTACAGGTAGCAATCAGCCCCAGCATTTT. Encoded protein: CASSTGSNQPQHF.

This clone was seen only a few times. The CDR3 loop is CASSSQHSPLHF. DNA for the CDR3: TGTGCCAGCAGTTCACAGCATTCACCCCTCCACTTT. The rearrangement links TRBV25-1 to TRBJ1-6; D not resolved. This CDR3 contains 12 residues. CDR1 MGHDK and CDR2 SYGVNS come from the germline V gene. The V end was cut by 5 bases, the J end by 8 bases, with 7 bases between.

The sample holds a few counts of this clone. The chain recombines TRBV19 with TRBJ1-2, with 7 positions matching TRBD1. CDR1 and CDR2 from the germline V gene are LNHDA and SQIVND (reference sequence). The CDR3 consists of 17 residues. Trimming removed 7 bases from V and 7 bases from J; junction bases left unmatched: 21. In nucleotides, the CDR3 is TGTGCCAGTACTCATTATCGGGGCAACCAGGGGGATGGTGGCTACACCTTC. It is translated as CASTHYRGNQGDGGYTF.

The CDR3 DNA sequence: TGTGCCAGCTCACCACCGGTTGAGGGGGGGGAGCAGTACTTC. It is translated as CASSPPVEGGEQYF. The rearrangement links TRBV18 to TRBJ2-7; possibly TRBD2 for D (7 bases). There are 14 residues in the CDR3. The V gene's germline CDR1 is KGHSH and CDR2 LQKENI. Trimming removed 0 bases at V and 7 bases at J, with 13 bases between.

This clone occurred a few times. The chain has TRBV5-1 and TRBJ2-3, with D maybe TRBD1 (5 bases). Looked up from germline, CDR1 is SGHRS and CDR2 is YFSETQ. CDR3 length equals 15 residues. V lost 4 bases, J lost 4 bases, and 16 bases lay in between. The CDR3 here is CASSLRQRGADTQYF. The CDR3 bases are TGCGCCAGCAGCCTCCGACAGAGAGGTGCAGATACGCAGTATTTT.